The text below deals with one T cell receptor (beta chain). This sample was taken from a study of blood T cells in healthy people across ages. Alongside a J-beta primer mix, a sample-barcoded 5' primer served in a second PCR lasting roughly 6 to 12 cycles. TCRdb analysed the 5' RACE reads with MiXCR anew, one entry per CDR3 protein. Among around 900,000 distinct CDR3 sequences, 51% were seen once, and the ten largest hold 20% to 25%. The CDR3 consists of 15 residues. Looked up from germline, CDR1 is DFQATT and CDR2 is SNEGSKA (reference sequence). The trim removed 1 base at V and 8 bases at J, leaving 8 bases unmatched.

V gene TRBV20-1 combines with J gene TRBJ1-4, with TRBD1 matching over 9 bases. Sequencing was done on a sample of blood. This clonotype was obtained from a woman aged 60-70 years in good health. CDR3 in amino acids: CSARAQTGGKEKLFF. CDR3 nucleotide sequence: TGCAGTGCTAGAGCTCAGACAGGGGGGAAAGAAAAACTGTTTTTT.